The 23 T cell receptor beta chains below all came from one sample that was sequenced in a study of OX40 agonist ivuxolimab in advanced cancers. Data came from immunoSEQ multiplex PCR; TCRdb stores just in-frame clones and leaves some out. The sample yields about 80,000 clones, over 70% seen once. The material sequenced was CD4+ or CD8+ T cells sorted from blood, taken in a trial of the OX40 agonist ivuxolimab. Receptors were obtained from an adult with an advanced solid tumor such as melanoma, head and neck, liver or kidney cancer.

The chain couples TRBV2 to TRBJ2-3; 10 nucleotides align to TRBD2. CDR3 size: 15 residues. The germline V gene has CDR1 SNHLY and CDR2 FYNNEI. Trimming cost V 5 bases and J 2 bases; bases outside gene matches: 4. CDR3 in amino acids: CASSLGLADTDTQYF. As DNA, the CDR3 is TGTGCCAGCAGTCTAGGACTAGCGGACACAGATACGCAGTATTTT.

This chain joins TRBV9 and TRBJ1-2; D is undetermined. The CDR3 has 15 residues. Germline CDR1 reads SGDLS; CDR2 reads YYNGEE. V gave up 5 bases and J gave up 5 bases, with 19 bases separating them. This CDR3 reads CASSSPTRSDYGYTF. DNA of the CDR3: TGTGCCAGCAGTTCCCCGACTCGGAGTGATTATGGCTACACCTTC.

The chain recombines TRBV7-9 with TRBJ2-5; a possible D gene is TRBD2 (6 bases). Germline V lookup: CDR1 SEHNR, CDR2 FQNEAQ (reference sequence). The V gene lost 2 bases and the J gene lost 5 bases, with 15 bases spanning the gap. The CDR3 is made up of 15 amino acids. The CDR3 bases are TGTGCCAGCAGCTTACCCGGGGACGGAGGGGAGACCCAGTACTTC. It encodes CASSLPGDGGETQYF.

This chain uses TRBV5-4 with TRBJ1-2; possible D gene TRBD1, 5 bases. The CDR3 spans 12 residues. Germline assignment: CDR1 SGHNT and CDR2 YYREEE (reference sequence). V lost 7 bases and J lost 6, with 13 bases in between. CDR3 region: CASAMGGDGYTF. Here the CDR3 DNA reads TGTGCCAGCGCCATGGGAGGGGATGGCTACACCTTC.

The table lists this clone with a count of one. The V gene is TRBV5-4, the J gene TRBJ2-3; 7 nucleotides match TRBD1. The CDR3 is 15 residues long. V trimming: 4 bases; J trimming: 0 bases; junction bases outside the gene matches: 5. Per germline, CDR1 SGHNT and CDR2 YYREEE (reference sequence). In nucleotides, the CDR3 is TGTGCCAGCAGCCAGGGACAGACTAGCACAGATACGCAGTATTTT. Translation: CASSQGQTSTDTQYF.

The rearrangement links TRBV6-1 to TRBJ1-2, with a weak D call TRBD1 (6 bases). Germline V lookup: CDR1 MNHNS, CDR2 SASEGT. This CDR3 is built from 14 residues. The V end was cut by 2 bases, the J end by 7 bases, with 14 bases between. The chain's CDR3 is CASSEYRGHGGYTF. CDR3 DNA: TGTGCCAGCAGTGAATATCGGGGGCATGGTGGCTACACCTTC.

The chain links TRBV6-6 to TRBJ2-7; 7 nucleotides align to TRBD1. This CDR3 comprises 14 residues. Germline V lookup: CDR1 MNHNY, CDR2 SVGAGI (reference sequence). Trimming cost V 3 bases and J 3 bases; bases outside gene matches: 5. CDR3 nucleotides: TGTGCCAGCAGTTATTCGGGACAGCTCTACGAGCAGTACTTC. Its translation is CASSYSGQLYEQYF.

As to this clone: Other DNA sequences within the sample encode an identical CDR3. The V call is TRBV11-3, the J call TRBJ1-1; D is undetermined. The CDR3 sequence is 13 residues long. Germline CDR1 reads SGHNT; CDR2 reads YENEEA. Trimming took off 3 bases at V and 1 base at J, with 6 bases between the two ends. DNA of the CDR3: TGTGCCAGCAGCTTGCAAGAGAACACTGAAGCTTTCTTT. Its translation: CASSLQENTEAFF. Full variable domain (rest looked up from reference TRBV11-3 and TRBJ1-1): EAGVVQSPRYKIIEKKQPVAFWCNPISGHNTLYWYLQNLGQGPELLIRYENEEAVDDSQLPKDRFSAERLKGVDSTLKIQPAELGDSAVYLCASSLQENTEAFFGQGTRLTVV.

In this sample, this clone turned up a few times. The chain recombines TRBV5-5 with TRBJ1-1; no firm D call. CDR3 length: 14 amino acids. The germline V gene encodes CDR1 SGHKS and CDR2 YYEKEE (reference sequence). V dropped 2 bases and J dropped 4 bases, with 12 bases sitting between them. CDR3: CASSFTPWGTEAFF. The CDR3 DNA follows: TGTGCCAGCAGCTTCACGCCGTGGGGCACTGAAGCTTTCTTT.

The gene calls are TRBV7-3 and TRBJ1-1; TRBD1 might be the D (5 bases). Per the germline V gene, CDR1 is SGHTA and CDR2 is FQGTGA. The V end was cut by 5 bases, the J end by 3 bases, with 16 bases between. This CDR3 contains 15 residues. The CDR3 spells CASSPLGEGYTEAFF. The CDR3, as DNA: TGTGCCAGCAGCCCCTTGGGGGAGGGTTACACTGAAGCTTTCTTT. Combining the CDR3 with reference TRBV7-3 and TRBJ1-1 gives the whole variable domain GAGVSQTPSNKVTEKGKYVELRCDPISGHTALYWYRQSLGQGPEFLIYFQGTGAADDSGLPNDRFFAVRPEGSVSTLKIQRTERGDSAVYLCASSPLGEGYTEAFFGQGTRLTVV.

CDR3 region: CASSYSASLVAGELFF. In nucleotides, the CDR3 is TGTGCCAGCAGTTATTCCGCTAGTCTAGTAGCCGGGGAGCTGTTTTTT. The chain combines TRBV9 with TRBJ2-2; D gene unclear. The CDR3 runs to 16 residues. V lost 5 bases and J 6 bases, leaving 20 bases between the germline ends. Germline V CDR1 and CDR2: SGDLS, YYNGEE.

CDR3 coding DNA: TGTGCCAGCAGCTCCTGGACAGGGGTGTACAATGAGCAGTTCTTC. The encoded protein is CASSSWTGVYNEQFF. The chain links TRBV5-5 to TRBJ2-1; 9 bases fit TRBD1. V gave up 3 bases and J gave up 4 bases; unmatched junction bases: 5. Per the germline V gene, CDR1 is SGHKS and CDR2 is YYEKEE (reference sequence). CDR3 length: 15 amino acids.

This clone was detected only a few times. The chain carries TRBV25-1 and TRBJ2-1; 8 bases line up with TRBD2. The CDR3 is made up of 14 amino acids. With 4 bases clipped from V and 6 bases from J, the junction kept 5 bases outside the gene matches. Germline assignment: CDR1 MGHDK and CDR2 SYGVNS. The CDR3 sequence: CASSVTGGSNEQFF. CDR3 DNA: TGTGCCAGCAGTGTGACGGGGGGGAGCAATGAGCAGTTCTTC.

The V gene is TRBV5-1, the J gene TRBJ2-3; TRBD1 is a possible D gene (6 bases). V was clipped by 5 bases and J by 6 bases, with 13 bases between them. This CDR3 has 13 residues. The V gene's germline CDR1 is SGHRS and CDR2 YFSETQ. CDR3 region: CASRPQTGDTQYF. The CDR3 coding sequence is TGCGCCAGCAGACCTCAGACAGGCGATACGCAGTATTTT.

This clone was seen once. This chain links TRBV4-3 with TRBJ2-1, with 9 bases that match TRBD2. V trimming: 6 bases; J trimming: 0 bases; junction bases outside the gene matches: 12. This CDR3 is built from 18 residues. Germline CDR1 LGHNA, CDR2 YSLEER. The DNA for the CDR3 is TGCGCCAGCAGTCCGAGAGAGCTAGCGGGAAGCTCCTACAATGAGCAGTTCTTC. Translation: CASSPRELAGSSYNEQFF.

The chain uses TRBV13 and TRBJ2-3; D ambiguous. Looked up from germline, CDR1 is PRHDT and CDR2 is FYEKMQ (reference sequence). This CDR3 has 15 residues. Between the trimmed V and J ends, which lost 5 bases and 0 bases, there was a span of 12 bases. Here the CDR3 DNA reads TGTGCCAGCAGCCACGTCAGGCTCAGCACAGATACGCAGTATTTT. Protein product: CASSHVRLSTDTQYF. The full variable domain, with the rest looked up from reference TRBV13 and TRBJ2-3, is AAGVIQSPRHLIKEKRETATLKCYPIPRHDTVYWYQQGPGQDPQFLISFYEKMQSDKGSIPDRFSAQQFSDYHSELNMSSLELGDSALYFCASSHVRLSTDTQYFGPGTRLTVL.

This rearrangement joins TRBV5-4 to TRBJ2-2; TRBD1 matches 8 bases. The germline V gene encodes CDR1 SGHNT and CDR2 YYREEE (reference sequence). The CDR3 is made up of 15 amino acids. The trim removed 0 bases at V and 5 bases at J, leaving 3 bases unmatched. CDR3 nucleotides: TGTGCCAGCAGCTTGGTGGACAGGGAAACCGGGGAGCTGTTTTTT. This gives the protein CASSLVDRETGELFF.

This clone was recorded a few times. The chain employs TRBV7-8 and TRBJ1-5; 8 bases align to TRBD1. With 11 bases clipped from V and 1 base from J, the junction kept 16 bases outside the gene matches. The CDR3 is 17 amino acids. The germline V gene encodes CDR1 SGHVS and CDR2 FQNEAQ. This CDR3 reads CASRGDRLGESNQPQHF. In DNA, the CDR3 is TGTGCCTCTAGAGGGGACAGGCTAGGGGAGAGCAATCAGCCCCAGCATTTT. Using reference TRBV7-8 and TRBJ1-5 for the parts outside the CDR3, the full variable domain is GAGVSQSPRYKVAKRGQDVALRCDPISGHVSLFWYQQALGQGPEFLTYFQNEAQLDKSGLPSDRFFAERPEGSVSTLKIQRTQQEDSAVYLCASRGDRLGESNQPQHFGDGTRLSIL.

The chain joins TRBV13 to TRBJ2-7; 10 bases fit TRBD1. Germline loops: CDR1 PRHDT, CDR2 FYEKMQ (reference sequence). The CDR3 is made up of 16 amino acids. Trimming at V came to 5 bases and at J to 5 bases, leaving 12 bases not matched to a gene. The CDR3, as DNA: TGTGCCAGCAGCCCCCGGGACAGGGGAAGGCAGAACGAGCAGTACTTC. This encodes CASSPRDRGRQNEQYF. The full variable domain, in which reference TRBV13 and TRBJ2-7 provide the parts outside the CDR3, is AAGVIQSPRHLIKEKRETATLKCYPIPRHDTVYWYQQGPGQDPQFLISFYEKMQSDKGSIPDRFSAQQFSDYHSELNMSSLELGDSALYFCASSPRDRGRQNEQYFGPGTRLTVT.

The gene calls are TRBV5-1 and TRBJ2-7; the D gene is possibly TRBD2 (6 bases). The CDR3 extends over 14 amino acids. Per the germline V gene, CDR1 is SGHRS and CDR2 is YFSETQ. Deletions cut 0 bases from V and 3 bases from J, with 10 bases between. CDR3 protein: CASSLGKGGYEQYF. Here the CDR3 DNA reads TGCGCCAGCAGCTTGGGAAAGGGAGGCTACGAGCAGTACTTC.

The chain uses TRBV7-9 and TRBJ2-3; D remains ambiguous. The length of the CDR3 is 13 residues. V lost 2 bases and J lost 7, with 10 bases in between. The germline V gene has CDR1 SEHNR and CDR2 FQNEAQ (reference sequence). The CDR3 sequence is CASSLSSSNTQYF. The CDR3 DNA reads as TGTGCCAGCAGCTTATCGTCCAGCAATACGCAGTATTTT.

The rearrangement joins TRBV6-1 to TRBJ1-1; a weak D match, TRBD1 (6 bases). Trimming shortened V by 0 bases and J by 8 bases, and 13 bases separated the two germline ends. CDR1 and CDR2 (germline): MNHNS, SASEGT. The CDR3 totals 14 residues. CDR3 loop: CASSEALGDREAFF. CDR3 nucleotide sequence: TGTGCCAGCAGTGAAGCCTTGGGAGACAGGGAAGCTTTCTTT.

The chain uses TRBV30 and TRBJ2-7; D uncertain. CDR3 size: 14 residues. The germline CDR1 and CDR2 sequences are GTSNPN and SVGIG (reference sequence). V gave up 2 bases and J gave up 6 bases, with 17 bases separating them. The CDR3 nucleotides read TGTGCCTGGAGTAATGTTGGTGGCCCGATCGAGCAGTACTTC. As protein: CAWSNVGGPIEQYF.